This entry concerns a single T cell receptor beta chain. Its antigen remains unidentified. Profiling relied on immunoSEQ multiplex PCR, and the TCRdb table lists in-frame clones only, not all of them. The data contain 90,000 to 120,000 clones, approximately 88% of them singletons. These data originate in a study of graft-versus-host responses after intestinal transplantation. Looking at the study overall: Recipients obtained multivisceral, liver-intestinal, or isolated intestinal transplants. Every transplant recipient was induced with anti-thymocyte globulin, then maintained on tacrolimus and steroids for two to three years.

Study-level points and caveats: Peak circulating GvH clone levels were associated with early post-transplant HvG declines. Analysis identified GvH clones in recipient marrow, with some appearing first in ileum or blood.

The CDR3 loop spans 14 amino acids. Germline-derived CDR1 and CDR2 are KGHSH and LQKENI. V gave up 1 base and J gave up 3 bases, with 10 bases separating them. V gene TRBV18 combines with J gene TRBJ2-7; no clear D. The sequencing here drew on unstimulated CD4+ T cells sorted from spleen or lymph node cells, taken before transplant. The origin of this receptor is a human donor who was the organ donor for an intestinal transplant. The CDR3 spells CASSPRDGFYEQYF. DNA of the CDR3: TGTGCCAGCTCACCACGCGACGGTTTCTACGAGCAGTACTTC.